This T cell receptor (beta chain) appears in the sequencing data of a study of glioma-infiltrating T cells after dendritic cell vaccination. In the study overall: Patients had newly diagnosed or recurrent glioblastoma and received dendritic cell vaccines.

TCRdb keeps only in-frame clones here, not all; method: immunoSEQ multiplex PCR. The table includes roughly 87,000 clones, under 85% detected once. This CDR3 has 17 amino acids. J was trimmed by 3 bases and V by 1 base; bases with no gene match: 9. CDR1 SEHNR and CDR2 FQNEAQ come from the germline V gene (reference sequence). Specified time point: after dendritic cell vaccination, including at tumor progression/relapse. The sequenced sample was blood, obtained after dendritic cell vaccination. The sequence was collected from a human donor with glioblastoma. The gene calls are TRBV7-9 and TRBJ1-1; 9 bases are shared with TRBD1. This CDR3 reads CASSLGSTGGIDTEAFF. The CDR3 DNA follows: TGTGCCAGCAGCTTAGGCTCTACAGGGGGCATTGACACTGAAGCTTTCTTT.